The clone carrying this T cell receptor (beta chain) occurred once. Its antigen is currently unknown. The data were obtained in a study of blood T cells in healthy people across ages. Findings and limits, study-wide: Naive and antigen-experienced cells were not separated, limiting conclusive comparison.

Germline CDR1 and CDR2: SGHTA and FQGNSA. This CDR3 comprises 16 residues. The V gene lost 6 bases and the J gene lost 3 bases, with 18 bases spanning the gap. With a J-beta primer mix and a sample-barcoded 5' primer, a second PCR ran about 7 to 12 cycles. Each cDNA molecule, via a template-switch adaptor with 12 random nucleotides, was tagged. TCRdb itself ran the 5' RACE reads through MiXCR, one entry per CDR3 protein. The repertoire holds some 670,000 distinct CDR3 sequences, with 40% to 65% as singletons. This sequence joins TRBV7-2 and TRBJ2-4; the D is unclear. The receptor was derived from a woman of 80 years or more in good health. Sequenced material: blood. DNA of the CDR3: TGTGCCAGCAGAGCAACTCCTGCCCTAGGCAAAAACATTCAGTACTTC. Translating gives CASRATPALGKNIQYF.